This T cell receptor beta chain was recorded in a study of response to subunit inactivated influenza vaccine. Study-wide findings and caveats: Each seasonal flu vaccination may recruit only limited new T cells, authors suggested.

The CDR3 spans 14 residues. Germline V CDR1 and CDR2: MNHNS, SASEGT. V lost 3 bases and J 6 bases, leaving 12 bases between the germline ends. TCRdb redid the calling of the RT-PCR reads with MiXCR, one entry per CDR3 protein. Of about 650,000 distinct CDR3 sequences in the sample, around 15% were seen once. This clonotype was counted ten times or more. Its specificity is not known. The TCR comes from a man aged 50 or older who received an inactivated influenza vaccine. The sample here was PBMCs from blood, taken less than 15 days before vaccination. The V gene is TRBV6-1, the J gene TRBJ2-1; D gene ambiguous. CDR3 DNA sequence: TGTGCCAGCAGTGAGGGGTTGGACGGCAATGAGCAGTTCTTC. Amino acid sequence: CASSEGLDGNEQFF.